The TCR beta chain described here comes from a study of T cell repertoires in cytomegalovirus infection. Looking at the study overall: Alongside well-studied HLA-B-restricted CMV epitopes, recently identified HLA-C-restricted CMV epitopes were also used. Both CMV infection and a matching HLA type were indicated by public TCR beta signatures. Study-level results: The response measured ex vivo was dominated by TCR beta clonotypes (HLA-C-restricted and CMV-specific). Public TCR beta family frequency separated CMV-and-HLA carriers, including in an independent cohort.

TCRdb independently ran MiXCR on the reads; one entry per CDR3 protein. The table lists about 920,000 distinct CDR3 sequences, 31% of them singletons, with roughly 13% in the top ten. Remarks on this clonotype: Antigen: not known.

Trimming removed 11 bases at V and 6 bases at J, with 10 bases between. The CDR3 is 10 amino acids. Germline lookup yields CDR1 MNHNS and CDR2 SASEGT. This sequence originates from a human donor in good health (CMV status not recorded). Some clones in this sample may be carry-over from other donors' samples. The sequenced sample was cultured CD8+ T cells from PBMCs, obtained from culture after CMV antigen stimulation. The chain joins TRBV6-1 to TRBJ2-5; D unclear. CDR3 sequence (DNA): TGTGCCCCATCGCGGAAGACCCAGTACTTC. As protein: CAPSRKTQYF.